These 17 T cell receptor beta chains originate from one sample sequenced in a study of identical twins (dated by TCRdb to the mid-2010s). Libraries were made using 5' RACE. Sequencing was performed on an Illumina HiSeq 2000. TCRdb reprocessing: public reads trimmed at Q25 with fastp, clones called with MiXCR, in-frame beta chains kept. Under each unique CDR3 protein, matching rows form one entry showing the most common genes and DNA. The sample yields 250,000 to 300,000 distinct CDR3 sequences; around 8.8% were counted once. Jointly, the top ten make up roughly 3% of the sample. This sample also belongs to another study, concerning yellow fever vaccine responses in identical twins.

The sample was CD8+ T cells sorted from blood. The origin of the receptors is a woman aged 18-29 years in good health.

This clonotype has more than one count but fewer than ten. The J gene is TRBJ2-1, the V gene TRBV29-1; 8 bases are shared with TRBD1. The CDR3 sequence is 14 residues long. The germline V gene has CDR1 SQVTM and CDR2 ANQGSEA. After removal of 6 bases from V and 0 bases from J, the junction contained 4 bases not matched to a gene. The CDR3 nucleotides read TGCAGCGTCCGACAGGGGACCTCCTACAATGAGCAGTTCTTC. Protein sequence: CSVRQGTSYNEQFF.

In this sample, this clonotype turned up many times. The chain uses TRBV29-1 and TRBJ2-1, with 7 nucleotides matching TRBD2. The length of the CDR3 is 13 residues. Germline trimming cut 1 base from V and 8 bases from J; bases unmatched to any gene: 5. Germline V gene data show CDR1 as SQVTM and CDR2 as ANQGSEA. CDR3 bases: TGCAGCGTTGAAGTGTATCTAGCGGATGAGCAGTTCTTC. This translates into CSVEVYLADEQFF.

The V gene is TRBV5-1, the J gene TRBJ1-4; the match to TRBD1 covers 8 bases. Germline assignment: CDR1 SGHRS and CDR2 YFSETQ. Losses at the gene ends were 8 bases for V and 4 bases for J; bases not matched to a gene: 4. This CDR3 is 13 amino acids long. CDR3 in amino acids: CARMTGVNEKLFF. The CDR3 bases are TGCGCCAGGATGACAGGGGTTAATGAAAAACTGTTTTTT.

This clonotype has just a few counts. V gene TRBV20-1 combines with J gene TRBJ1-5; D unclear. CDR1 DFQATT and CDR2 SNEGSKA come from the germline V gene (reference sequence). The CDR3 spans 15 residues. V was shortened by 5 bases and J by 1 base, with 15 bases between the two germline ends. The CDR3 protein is CSASPEGNSNQPQHF. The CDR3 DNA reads TGCAGTGCTTCCCCTGAGGGCAACAGCAATCAGCCCCAGCATTTT.

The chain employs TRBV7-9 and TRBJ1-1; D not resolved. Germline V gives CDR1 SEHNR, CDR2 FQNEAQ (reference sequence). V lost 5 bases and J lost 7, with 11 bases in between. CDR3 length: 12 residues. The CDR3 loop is CASSATAVEAFF. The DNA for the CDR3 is TGTGCCAGCAGCGCCACCGCGGTTGAAGCTTTCTTT.

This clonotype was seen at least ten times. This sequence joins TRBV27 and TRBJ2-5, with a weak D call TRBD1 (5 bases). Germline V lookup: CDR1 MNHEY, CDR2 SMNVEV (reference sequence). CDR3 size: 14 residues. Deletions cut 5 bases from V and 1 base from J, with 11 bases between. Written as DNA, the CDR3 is TGTGCCAGCAGTGAGTGGGGCAGCCAAGAGACCCAGTACTTC. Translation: CASSEWGSQETQYF.

CDR3 region: CASRQGAGEKLFF. The CDR3 nucleotides read TGTGCCAGCAGACAGGGGGCGGGGGAAAAACTGTTTTTT. The chain combines TRBV6-1 with TRBJ1-4; TRBD1 matches at 9 bases. The CDR3 is 13 amino acids. The germline V gene has CDR1 MNHNS and CDR2 SASEGT. The V and J ends lost 6 bases and 8 bases, in that order; junction bases with no gene match: 4.

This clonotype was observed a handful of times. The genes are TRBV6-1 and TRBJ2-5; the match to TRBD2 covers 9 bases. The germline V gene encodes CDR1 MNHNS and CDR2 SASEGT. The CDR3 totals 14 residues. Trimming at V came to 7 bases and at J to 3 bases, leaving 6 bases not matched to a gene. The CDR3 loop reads CASIRLAGEETQYF. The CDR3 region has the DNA TGTGCCAGCATACGGTTAGCGGGAGAAGAGACCCAGTACTTC.

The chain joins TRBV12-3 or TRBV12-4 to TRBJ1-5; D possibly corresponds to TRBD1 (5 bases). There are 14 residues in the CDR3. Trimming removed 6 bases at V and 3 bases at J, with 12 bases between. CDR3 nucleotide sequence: TGTGCCAGCAGACAAGACAGCTCCAATCAGCCCCAGCATTTT. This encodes CASRQDSSNQPQHF.

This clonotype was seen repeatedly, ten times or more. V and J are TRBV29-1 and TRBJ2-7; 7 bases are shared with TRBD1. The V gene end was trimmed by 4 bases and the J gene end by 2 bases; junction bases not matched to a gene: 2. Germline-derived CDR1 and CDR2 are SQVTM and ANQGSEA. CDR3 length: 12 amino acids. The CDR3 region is CSVGDSTYEQYF. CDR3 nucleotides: TGCAGCGTTGGGGACAGTACCTACGAGCAGTACTTC.

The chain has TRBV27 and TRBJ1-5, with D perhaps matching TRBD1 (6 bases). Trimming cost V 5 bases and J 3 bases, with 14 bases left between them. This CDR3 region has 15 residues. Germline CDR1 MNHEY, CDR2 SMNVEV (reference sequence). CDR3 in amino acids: CASSPFYRDNQPQHF. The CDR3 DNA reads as TGTGCCAGCAGTCCCTTTTACAGGGACAATCAGCCCCAGCATTTT.

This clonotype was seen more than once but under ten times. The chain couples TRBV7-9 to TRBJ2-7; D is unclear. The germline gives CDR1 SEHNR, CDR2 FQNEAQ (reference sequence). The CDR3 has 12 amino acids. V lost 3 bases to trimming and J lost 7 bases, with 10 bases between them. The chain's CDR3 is CASSFSEREQYF. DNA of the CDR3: TGTGCCAGCAGCTTCTCCGAGAGGGAGCAGTACTTC. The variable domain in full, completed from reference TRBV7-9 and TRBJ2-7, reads DTGVSQNPRHKITKRGQNVTFRCDPISEHNRLYWYRQTLGQGPEFLTYFQNEAQLEKSRLLSDRFSAERPKGSFSTLEIQRTEQGDSAMYLCASSFSEREQYFGPGTRLTVT.

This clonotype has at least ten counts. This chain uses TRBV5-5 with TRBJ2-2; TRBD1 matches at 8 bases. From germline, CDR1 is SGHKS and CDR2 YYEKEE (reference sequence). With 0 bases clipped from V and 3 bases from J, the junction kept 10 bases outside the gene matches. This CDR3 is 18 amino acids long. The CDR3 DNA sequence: TGTGCCAGCAGCTTGGCTTTTTATTCACAGGGGGACACCGGGGAGCTGTTTTTT. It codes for CASSLAFYSQGDTGELFF.

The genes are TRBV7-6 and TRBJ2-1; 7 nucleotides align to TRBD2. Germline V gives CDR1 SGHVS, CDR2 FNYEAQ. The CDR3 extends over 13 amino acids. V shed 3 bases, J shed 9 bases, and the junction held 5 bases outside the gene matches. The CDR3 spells CASSFSGEGEQFF. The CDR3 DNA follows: TGTGCCAGCAGCTTTAGTGGGGAGGGTGAGCAGTTCTTC.

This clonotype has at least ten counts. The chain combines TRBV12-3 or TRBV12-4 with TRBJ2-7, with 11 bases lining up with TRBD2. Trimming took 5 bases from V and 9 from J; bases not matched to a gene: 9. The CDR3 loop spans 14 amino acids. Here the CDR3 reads CASSGSGGALRQYF. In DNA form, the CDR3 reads TGTGCCAGCAGTGGTAGCGGGGGGGCTCTGAGGCAGTACTTC.

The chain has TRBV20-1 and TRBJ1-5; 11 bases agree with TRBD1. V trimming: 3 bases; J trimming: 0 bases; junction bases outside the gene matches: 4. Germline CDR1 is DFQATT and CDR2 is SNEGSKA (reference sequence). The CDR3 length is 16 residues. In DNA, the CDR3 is TGCAGTGCTAGGGGACAGGGGGACCATAGCAATCAGCCCCAGCATTTT. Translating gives CSARGQGDHSNQPQHF.

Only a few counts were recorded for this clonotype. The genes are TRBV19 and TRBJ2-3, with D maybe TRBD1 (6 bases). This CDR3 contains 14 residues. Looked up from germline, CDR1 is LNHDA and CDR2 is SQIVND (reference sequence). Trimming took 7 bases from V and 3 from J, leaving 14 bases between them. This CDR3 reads CASKGVIATDTQYF. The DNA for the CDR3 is TGTGCCAGTAAGGGGGTTATCGCGACAGATACGCAGTATTTT.